The 7 T cell receptor beta chains presented below share a single source sample, sequenced in a study of CD8+CD57+ T cells in acquired aplastic anemia. It was genomic DNA that served as the template for profiling TCR beta VDJ and CDR3. TCRdb recomputed calls from the reads with MiXCR, one row per CDR3 protein. Here the sample spans under 350,000 distinct CDR3 sequences, roughly 53% being singletons. Previously, flow cytometry had revealed CD8+CD57+ cell expansion in the patients chosen for sequencing. What was sequenced was sorted CD4+, CD8+, or CD8+CD57+ T cells (not recorded which) from PBMCs. Every receptor here comes from a human donor with aplastic anemia.

The gene calls are TRBV4-1 and TRBJ1-2; a weak D match, TRBD1 (6 bases). The length of the CDR3 is 14 residues. The V gene's germline CDR1 is MGHRA and CDR2 YSYEKL. The V gene lost 4 bases and the J gene lost 2 bases, with 11 bases spanning the gap. The CDR3 coding sequence is TGCGCCAGCAGCCCCAAAGGGGGGAACTATGGCTACACCTTC. Protein sequence: CASSPKGGNYGYTF.

This clonotype turned up a few times. The V and J genes are TRBV11-3 and TRBJ2-5, with 7 nucleotides matching TRBD1. Trimming took 5 bases from V and 2 from J; bases not matched to a gene: 5. Per germline, CDR1 SGHNT and CDR2 YENEEA. The CDR3 sequence is 14 residues long. The CDR3 DNA sequence: TGTGCCAGCAGCACGGGACAGTATCAAGAGACCCAGTACTTC. Translation gives CASSTGQYQETQYF. The full variable domain, rest sourced from reference TRBV11-3 and TRBJ2-5, is EAGVVQSPRYKIIEKKQPVAFWCNPISGHNTLYWYLQNLGQGPELLIRYENEEAVDDSQLPKDRFSAERLKGVDSTLKIQPAELGDSAVYLCASSTGQYQETQYFGPGTRLLVL.

The rearrangement uses TRBV29-1 and TRBJ1-1; D remains unclear. This CDR3 has 15 residues. Trimming cost V 7 bases and J 0 bases, with 18 bases left between them. Germline-derived CDR1 and CDR2 are SQVTM and ANQGSEA. CDR3 amino acids: CSAPLCPALNTEAFF. The CDR3 region has the DNA TGCAGCGCCCCCCTGTGTCCGGCTTTGAACACTGAAGCTTTCTTT.

The chain links TRBV7-9 to TRBJ2-5; the match to TRBD2 covers 9 bases. The assigned J gene may be wrong: the sequence end matches TRBJ2-1 better. Germline CDR1 SEHNR, CDR2 FQNEAQ (reference sequence). The CDR3 contains 19 residues. The CDR3 DNA sequence: TGTGCCAGCAGCTTACTACGCACGGCCTTTGAGCGGGGGGACCATGAGCAGTTCTTC. This encodes CASSLLRTAFERGDHEQFF.

This CDR3 reads CASSLVGSTEAFF. CDR3 sequence (DNA): TGTGCCAGCAGCTTAGTGGGAAGCACTGAAGCTTTCTTT. The chain combines TRBV7-3 with TRBJ1-1; D gene uncertain. Trimming took off 2 bases at V and 4 bases at J, with 8 bases between the two ends. The V gene's germline CDR1 is SGHTA and CDR2 FQGTGA. The CDR3 contains 13 residues.

DNA of the CDR3: TGTGCCAGCAGCTTGGGACTAGCGACGGGCGAGCAGTACTTC. It codes for CASSLGLATGEQYF. The V call is TRBV7-9, the J call TRBJ2-7, with 10 bases lining up with TRBD2. J was trimmed by 6 bases and V by 3 bases; bases with no gene match: 5. There are 14 residues in the CDR3. The germline V gene encodes CDR1 SEHNR and CDR2 FQNEAQ (reference sequence).

In this sample, this clonotype turned up once. This chain connects TRBV20-1 to TRBJ2-4, with unresolved D. The V gene lost 5 bases and the J gene lost 0 bases, with 11 bases spanning the gap. CDR1 and CDR2 (germline): DFQATT, SNEGSKA (reference sequence). The CDR3 loop spans 14 amino acids. CDR3 sequence reads: CSAGVQLAKNIQYF. The CDR3, as DNA: TGCAGTGCTGGGGTACAGCTAGCCAAAAACATTCAGTACTTC.